The 19 T cell receptor beta chains given below trace back to one sample, sequenced in a study of blood T cells in healthy people across ages. Next came a second PCR, run for about 6 to 11 cycles, which used a sample-barcoded 5' primer along with a J-beta primer mix. TCRdb independently ran MiXCR on the 5' RACE reads; one entry per CDR3 protein. Altogether over 950,000 distinct CDR3 sequences are present, roughly 51% being singletons, with the ten largest covering about 21%. Sequenced input: blood. These receptor sequences come from an older woman in good health.

The chain uses TRBV27 and TRBJ1-4, with D perhaps TRBD1 (6 bases). The CDR3 loop spans 15 amino acids. The V and J ends lost 5 bases and 8 bases respectively, with 18 bases between them. Germline assignment: CDR1 MNHEY and CDR2 SMNVEV (reference sequence). The CDR3 DNA reads as TGTGCCAGCAGTCCCGTCGGGGGGCGGCGAGAAAAACTGTTTTTT. Its protein is CASSPVGGRREKLFF.

The chain links TRBV12-3 or TRBV12-4 to TRBJ1-2; no clear D gene. The CDR3 runs to 14 residues. The ends were cut back, 1 base at V and 3 bases at J, with 9 bases in the middle. This chain's CDR3 is CASSLVPRYYGYTF. The CDR3 nucleotides are TGTGCCAGCAGTTTAGTCCCACGCTACTATGGCTACACCTTC.

This clonotype has just a few counts. V and J are TRBV7-9 and TRBJ2-7, with D unresolved. This CDR3 is 13 amino acids long. V gave up 5 bases and J gave up 3 bases, with 11 bases separating them. Germline V CDR1 and CDR2: SEHNR, FQNEAQ (reference sequence). CDR3 in amino acids: CASSHDMLYEQYF. In DNA form, the CDR3 reads TGTGCCAGCAGCCACGACATGCTCTACGAGCAGTACTTC.

This clonotype was recorded a few times. The J gene is TRBJ2-3, the V gene TRBV27; 8 nucleotides align to TRBD2. Germline-derived CDR1 and CDR2 are MNHEY and SMNVEV (reference sequence). This CDR3 region has 17 residues. Unmatched junction bases numbered 11, after V lost 5 bases and J lost 1 base. CDR3 in amino acids: CASSPSGGGLGTDTQYF. The CDR3 nucleotides read TGTGCCAGCAGTCCGTCCGGGGGGGGCTTAGGCACAGATACGCAGTATTTT.

The rearrangement links TRBV3-1 to TRBJ1-4; tentatively, D is TRBD1 (5 bases). This CDR3 is built from 13 residues. Germline V gene data show CDR1 as LGHDT and CDR2 as YNNKEL (reference sequence). V was clipped by 7 bases and J by 8 bases, with 14 bases between them. The CDR3 reads CASTYGRGEKLFF. CDR3 bases: TGTGCCAGCACCTACGGTAGGGGAGAAAAACTGTTTTTT. The whole variable domain, remainder taken from reference TRBV3-1 and TRBJ1-4, is DTAVSQTPKYLVTQMGNDKSIKCEQNLGHDTMYWYKQDSKKFLKIMFSYNNKELIINETVPNRFSPKSPDKAHLNLHINSLELGDSAVYFCASTYGRGEKLFFGSGTQLSVL.

This clonotype was seen a few times. The chain combines TRBV4-1 with TRBJ2-1; 8 positions match TRBD2. The V and J ends lost 3 bases and 10 bases, in that order; junction bases with no gene match: 14. This CDR3 contains 16 residues. The germline V gene encodes CDR1 MGHRA and CDR2 YSYEKL. The CDR3 loop reads CASSQDTSGPNLEQFF. For the CDR3, the DNA is TGCGCCAGCAGCCAGGACACTAGCGGACCTAATCTCGAGCAGTTCTTC.

The rearrangement links TRBV29-1 to TRBJ1-6; D gene unclear. CDR3 size: 15 residues. Germline loops: CDR1 SQVTM, CDR2 ANQGSEA. Trimming left V 8 bases short and J 7 bases short, with 21 bases between. The DNA of the CDR3 is TGCAGCCCCTACCCTTTGAGGCGTGCAAATTCACCCCTCCACTTT. It translates to CSPYPLRRANSPLHF.

As concerns this clonotype: A much larger clone differs by one base, so this may be a read error. This sequence joins TRBV7-2 and TRBJ2-7; no reliable D call. Germline V gene sequence: CDR1 SGHTA, CDR2 FQGNSA. CDR3 length: 12 amino acids. CDR3 DNA sequence: TGTGCCAGCAGCTTAGTGTCCGGCGAGCGGTACTTC. Residues: CASSLVSGERYF.

The chain carries TRBV28 and TRBJ2-5; 7 bases agree with TRBD2. Germline V CDR1 and CDR2: MDHEN, SYDVKM. CDR3 size: 15 residues. V was pared by 2 bases and J by 11 bases, with 14 bases of the junction left unmatched. The CDR3 nucleotides read TGTGCCAGCAGTTTAGCGGGGGAGGGATACAATGAGCAGTACTTC. This gives the protein CASSLAGEGYNEQYF.

This chain uses TRBV30 with TRBJ1-2, with unresolved D. The germline V gene encodes CDR1 GTSNPN and CDR2 SVGIG (reference sequence). V lost 1 base to trimming and J lost 9 bases, with 9 bases between them. The CDR3 is made up of 11 amino acids. CDR3: CAWSDVGRYTF. The CDR3 DNA reads as TGTGCCTGGAGTGACGTAGGCCGCTACACCTTC.

V is TRBV28 and J is TRBJ2-1; D is unclear. This CDR3 is 16 amino acids long. CDR1 is MDHEN, CDR2 SYDVKM, per germline. V lost 2 bases and J lost 4, with 15 bases in between. The CDR3 bases are TGTGCCAGCAGTTTACTCAAGATGGGTTTGTACAATGAGCAGTTCTTC. Translation: CASSLLKMGLYNEQFF.

This chain connects TRBV29-1 to TRBJ1-2; unclear D gene. The CDR3 is 12 amino acids. Germline V gene lookup returns CDR1 SQVTM and CDR2 ANQGSEA. The V end was cut by 5 bases, the J end by 6 bases, with 13 bases between. CDR3 bases: TGCAGCGTTTTGGTTTCAGGCGATGGCTACACCTTC. Its translation is CSVLVSGDGYTF.

The rearrangement joins TRBV5-1 to TRBJ2-5; 7 nucleotides agree with TRBD1. J lost 2 bases, V lost 6 bases, and 7 bases had no gene match. This CDR3 has 14 amino acids. Per germline, CDR1 SGHRS and CDR2 YFSETQ. This CDR3 is CASTNPQGQETQYF. The CDR3 DNA sequence: TGCGCCAGCACCAATCCACAGGGGCAAGAGACCCAGTACTTC.

This rearrangement joins TRBV7-3 to TRBJ2-4; 15 bases fit TRBD2. This CDR3 contains 17 residues. CDR1 and CDR2 (germline): SGHTA, FQGTGA. V lost 6 bases to trimming and J lost 6 bases; unmatched junction nucleotides: 9. The CDR3 nucleotides are TGTGCCAGCAGAAAGGGACTAGCGGGAGGAAGGATAAACATTCAGTACTTC. Its protein product is CASRKGLAGGRINIQYF.

This clonotype has more than one count but fewer than ten. Written as DNA, the CDR3 is TGTGCCAGCAGCTTAGACTCTGGATTCTATGGCTACACCTTC. Its translation: CASSLDSGFYGYTF. The chain employs TRBV7-2 and TRBJ1-2; D is unclear. Trimming shortened V by 1 base and J by 4 bases, and 10 bases separated the two germline ends. This CDR3 is 14 amino acids long. Germline V gene data show CDR1 as SGHTA and CDR2 as FQGNSA.

This clonotype was found a few times. This chain links TRBV18 with TRBJ2-3; no reliable D call. The CDR3 sequence is 15 residues long. The V and J ends lost 2 bases and 0 bases respectively, with 9 bases between them. The V gene's germline CDR1 is KGHSH and CDR2 LQKENI. The CDR3 DNA sequence: TGTGCCAGCTCACCAGTGCCTCTTAGCACAGATACGCAGTATTTT. It codes for CASSPVPLSTDTQYF.

CDR3 nucleotide sequence: TGTGCCAGCTCACCACAGCTAGCGGGACGGGCCTACAATGAGCAGTTCTTC. Translating gives CASSPQLAGRAYNEQFF. V and J are TRBV18 and TRBJ2-1, with 9 bases fitting TRBD2. The ends lost 1 base at V and 2 bases at J; junction bases unmatched: 6. Germline values: CDR1 KGHSH, CDR2 LQKENI. The CDR3 totals 17 residues.

The chain links TRBV5-4 to TRBJ2-7; 7 positions agree with TRBD1. Trimming at V came to 4 bases and at J to 8 bases, leaving 12 bases not matched to a gene. The CDR3 consists of 14 residues. CDR1 is SGHNT, CDR2 YYREEE, per germline (reference sequence). The CDR3 DNA reads as TGTGCCAGCAGCCCGGGACAGTACCCTACGAAGCAGTACTTC. This gives the protein CASSPGQYPTKQYF.

This chain connects TRBV30 to TRBJ1-1; D not certain. The germline V gene has CDR1 GTSNPN and CDR2 SVGIG (reference sequence). CDR3 length: 18 amino acids. The V end lost 0 bases, the J end lost 0 bases, and 20 bases lay between the germline ends. CDR3 residues: CAWSVSQAQGWVNTEAFF. CDR3 nucleotide sequence: TGTGCCTGGAGTGTTTCCCAGGCCCAAGGGTGGGTGAACACTGAAGCTTTCTTT.